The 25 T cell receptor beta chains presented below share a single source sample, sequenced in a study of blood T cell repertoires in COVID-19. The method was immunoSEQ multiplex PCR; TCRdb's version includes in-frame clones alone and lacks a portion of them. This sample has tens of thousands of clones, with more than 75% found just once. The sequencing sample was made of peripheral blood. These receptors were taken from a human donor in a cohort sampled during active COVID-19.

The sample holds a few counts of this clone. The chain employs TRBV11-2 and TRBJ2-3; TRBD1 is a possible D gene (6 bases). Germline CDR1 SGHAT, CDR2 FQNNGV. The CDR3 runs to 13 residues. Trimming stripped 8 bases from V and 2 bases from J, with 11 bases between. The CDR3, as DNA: TGTGCCAGCCGGGACAAGTACACAGATACGCAGTATTTT. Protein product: CASRDKYTDTQYF.

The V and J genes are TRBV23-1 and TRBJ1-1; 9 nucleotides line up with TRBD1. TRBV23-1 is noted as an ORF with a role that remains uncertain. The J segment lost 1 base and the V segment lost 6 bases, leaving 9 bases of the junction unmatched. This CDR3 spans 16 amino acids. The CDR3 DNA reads TGCGCCAGCAGGCCACAGGGGGCACTTGAGAACACTGAAGCTTTCTTT. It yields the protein CASRPQGALENTEAFF.

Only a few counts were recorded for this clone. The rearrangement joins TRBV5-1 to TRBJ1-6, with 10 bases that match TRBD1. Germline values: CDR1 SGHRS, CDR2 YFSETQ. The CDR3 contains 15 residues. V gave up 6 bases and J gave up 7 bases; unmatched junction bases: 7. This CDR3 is CASKETGGGNSPLHF. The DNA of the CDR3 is TGCGCCAGCAAGGAGACAGGGGGCGGAAATTCACCCCTCCACTTT.

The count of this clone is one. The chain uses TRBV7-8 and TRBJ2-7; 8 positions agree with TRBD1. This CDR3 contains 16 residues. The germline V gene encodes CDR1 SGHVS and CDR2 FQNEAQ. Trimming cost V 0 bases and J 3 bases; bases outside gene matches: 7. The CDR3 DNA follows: TGTGCCAGCAGCTTAGCTGAAGCAGGGGGCAACTACGAGCAGTACTTC. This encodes CASSLAEAGGNYEQYF.

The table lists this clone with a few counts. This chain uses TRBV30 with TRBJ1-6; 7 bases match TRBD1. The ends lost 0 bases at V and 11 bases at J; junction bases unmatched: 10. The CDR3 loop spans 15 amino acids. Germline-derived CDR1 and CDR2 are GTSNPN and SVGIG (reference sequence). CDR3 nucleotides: TGTGCCTGGAGTGTTGACAGGGTTTACACCGCACCCCTCCACTTT. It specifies CAWSVDRVYTAPLHF.

The CDR3 nucleotides read TGTGCCAGCAGTCCTAGGGGTGGGGACACTGAAGCTTTCTTT. This sequence encodes CASSPRGGDTEAFF. The chain joins TRBV6-5 to TRBJ1-1; the D gene is possibly TRBD1 (5 bases). Per germline, CDR1 MNHEY and CDR2 SVGAGI. The length of the CDR3 is 14 residues. V lost 5 bases and J 3 bases, leaving 13 bases between the germline ends.

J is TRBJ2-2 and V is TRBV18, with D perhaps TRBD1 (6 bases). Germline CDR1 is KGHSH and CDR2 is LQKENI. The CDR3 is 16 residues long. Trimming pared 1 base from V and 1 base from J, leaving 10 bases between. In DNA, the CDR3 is TGTGCCAGCTCACCACAGGCGACAGGGAACACCGGGGAGCTGTTTTTT. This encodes CASSPQATGNTGELFF. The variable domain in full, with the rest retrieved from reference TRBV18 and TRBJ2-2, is NAGVMQNPRHLVRRRGQEARLRCSPMKGHSHVYWYRQLPEEGLKFMVYLQKENIIDESGMPKERFSAEFPKEGPSILRIQQVVRGDSAAYFCASSPQATGNTGELFFGEGSRLTVL.

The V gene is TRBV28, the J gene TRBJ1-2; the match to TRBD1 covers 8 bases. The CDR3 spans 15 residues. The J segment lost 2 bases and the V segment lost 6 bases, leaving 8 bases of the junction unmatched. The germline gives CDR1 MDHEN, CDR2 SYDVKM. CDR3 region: CASRSTGGGNYGYTF. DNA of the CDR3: TGTGCCAGCAGAAGTACAGGGGGGGGGAACTATGGCTACACCTTC.

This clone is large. The CDR3 sequence: CASSKFRTGAYGYTF. Here the CDR3 DNA reads TGTGCCAGCAGCAAATTCAGGACAGGGGCCTATGGCTACACCTTC. The rearrangement links TRBV21-1 to TRBJ1-2; no check of the table's D call, TRBD1, against the DNA was made. TRBV21-1 is a documented pseudogene. This CDR3 has 15 amino acids.

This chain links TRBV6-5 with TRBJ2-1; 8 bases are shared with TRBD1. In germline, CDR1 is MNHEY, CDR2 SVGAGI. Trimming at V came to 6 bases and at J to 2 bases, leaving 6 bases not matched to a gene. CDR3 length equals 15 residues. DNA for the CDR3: TGTGCCAGCAGCCCCCGACAGGGGACCTACAATGAGCAGTTCTTC. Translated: CASSPRQGTYNEQFF.

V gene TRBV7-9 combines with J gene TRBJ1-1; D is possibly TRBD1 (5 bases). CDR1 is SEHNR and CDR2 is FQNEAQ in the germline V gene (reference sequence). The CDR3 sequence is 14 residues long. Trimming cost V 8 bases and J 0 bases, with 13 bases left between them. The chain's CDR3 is CASVPGGMNTEAFF. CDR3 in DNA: TGTGCCAGCGTCCCCGGGGGAATGAACACTGAAGCTTTCTTT.

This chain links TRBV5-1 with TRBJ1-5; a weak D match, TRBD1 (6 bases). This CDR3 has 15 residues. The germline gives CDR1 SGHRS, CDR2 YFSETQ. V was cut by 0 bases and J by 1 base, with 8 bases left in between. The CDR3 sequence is CASSLEGQSNQPQHF. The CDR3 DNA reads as TGCGCCAGCAGCTTGGAGGGACAAAGCAATCAGCCCCAGCATTTT. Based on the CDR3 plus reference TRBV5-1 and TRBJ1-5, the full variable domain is KAGVTQTPRYLIKTRGQQVTLSCSPISGHRSVSWYQQTPGQGLQFLFEYFSETQRNKGNFPGRFSGRQFSNSRSEMNVSTLELGDSALYLCASSLEGQSNQPQHFGDGTRLSIL.

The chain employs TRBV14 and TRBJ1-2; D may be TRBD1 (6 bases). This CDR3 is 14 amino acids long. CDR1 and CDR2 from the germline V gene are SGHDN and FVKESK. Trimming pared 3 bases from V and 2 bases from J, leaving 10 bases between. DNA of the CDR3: TGTGCCAGCAGCCACAGGGGCCCAAACTATGGCTACACCTTC. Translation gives CASSHRGPNYGYTF.

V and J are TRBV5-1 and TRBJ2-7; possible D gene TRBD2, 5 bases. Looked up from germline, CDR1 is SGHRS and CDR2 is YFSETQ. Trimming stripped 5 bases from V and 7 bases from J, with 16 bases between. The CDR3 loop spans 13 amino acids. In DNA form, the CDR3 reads TGCGCCAGCAGTGCGGGCCCGGGCGAAGAGCAGTACTTC. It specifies CASSAGPGEEQYF.

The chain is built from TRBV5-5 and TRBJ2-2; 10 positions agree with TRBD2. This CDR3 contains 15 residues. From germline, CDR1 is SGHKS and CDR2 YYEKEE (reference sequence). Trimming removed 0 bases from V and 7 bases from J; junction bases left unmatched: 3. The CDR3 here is CASSLVAGGVGELFF. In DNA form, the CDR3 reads TGTGCCAGCAGCTTGGTAGCGGGAGGTGTCGGGGAGCTGTTTTTT.

The CDR3 is CASSFLGQGGYEQYF. In DNA form, the CDR3 reads TGTGCCAGCAGTTTTCTCGGACAGGGCGGCTACGAGCAGTACTTC. The rearrangement uses TRBV28 and TRBJ2-7, with TRBD1 identical over 8 bases. After removal of 3 bases from V and 3 bases from J, the junction contained 7 bases not matched to a gene. There are 15 residues in the CDR3. Looked up from germline, CDR1 is MDHEN and CDR2 is SYDVKM.

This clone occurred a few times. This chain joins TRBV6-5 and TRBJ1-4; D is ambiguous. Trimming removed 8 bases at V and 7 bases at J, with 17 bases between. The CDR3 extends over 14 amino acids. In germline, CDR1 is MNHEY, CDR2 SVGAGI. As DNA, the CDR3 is TGTGCCAGCCGTCTTACGGGTGTCCCTGAAAAACTGTTTTTT. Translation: CASRLTGVPEKLFF.

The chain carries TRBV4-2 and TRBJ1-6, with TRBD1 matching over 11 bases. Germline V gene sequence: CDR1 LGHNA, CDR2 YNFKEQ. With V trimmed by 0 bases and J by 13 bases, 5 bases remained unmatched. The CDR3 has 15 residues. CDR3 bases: TGTGCCAGCAGCCAAGAAGCGGGACAGGGGGTTCCCCTCCACTTT. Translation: CASSQEAGQGVPLHF.

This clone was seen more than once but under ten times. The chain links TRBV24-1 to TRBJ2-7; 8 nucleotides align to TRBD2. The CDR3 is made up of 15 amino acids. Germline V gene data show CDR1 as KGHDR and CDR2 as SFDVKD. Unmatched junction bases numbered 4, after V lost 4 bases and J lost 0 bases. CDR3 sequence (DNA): TGTGCCACCAGTGACACTAGCGGACGCTCCTACGAGCAGTACTTC. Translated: CATSDTSGRSYEQYF.

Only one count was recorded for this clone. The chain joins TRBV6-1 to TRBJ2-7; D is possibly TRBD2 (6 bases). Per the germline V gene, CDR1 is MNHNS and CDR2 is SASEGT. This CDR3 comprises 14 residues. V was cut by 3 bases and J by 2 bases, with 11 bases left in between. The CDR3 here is CASSDAGLTYEQYF. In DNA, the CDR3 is TGTGCCAGCAGTGATGCGGGGTTAACCTACGAGCAGTACTTC.

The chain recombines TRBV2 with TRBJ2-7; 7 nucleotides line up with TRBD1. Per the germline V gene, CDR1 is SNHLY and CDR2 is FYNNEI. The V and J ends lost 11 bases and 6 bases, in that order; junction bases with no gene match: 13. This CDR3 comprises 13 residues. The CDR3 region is CAGSGTAGAEQYF. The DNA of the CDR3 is TGTGCCGGATCCGGGACAGCCGGGGCCGAGCAGTACTTC.

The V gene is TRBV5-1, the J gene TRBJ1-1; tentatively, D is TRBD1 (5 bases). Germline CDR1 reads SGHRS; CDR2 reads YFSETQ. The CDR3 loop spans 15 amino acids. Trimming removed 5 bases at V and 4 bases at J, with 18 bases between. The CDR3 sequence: CASSSLGGFATEAFF. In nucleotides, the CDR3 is TGCGCCAGCAGTTCCCTGGGGGGTTTCGCCACTGAAGCTTTCTTT. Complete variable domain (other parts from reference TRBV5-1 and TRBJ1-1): KAGVTQTPRYLIKTRGQQVTLSCSPISGHRSVSWYQQTPGQGLQFLFEYFSETQRNKGNFPGRFSGRQFSNSRSEMNVSTLELGDSALYLCASSSLGGFATEAFFGQGTRLTVV.

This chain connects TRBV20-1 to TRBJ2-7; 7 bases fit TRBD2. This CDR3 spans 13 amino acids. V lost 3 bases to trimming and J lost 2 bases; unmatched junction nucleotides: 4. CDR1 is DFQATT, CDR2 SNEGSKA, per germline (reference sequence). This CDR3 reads CSASKGTTYEQYF. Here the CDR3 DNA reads TGCAGTGCTAGTAAAGGGACTACCTACGAGCAGTACTTC.

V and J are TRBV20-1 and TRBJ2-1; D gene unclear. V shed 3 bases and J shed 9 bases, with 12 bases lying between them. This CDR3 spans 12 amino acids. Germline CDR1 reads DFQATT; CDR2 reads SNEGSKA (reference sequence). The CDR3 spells CSASYQSAEQFF. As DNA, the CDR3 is TGCAGTGCTAGTTACCAAAGCGCTGAGCAGTTCTTC.

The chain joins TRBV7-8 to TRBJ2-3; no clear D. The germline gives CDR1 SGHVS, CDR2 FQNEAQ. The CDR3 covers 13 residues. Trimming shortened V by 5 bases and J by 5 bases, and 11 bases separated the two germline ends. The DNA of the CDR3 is TGTGCCAGCAGCCCCGCACCTAGAGATACGCAGTATTTT. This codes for CASSPAPRDTQYF.